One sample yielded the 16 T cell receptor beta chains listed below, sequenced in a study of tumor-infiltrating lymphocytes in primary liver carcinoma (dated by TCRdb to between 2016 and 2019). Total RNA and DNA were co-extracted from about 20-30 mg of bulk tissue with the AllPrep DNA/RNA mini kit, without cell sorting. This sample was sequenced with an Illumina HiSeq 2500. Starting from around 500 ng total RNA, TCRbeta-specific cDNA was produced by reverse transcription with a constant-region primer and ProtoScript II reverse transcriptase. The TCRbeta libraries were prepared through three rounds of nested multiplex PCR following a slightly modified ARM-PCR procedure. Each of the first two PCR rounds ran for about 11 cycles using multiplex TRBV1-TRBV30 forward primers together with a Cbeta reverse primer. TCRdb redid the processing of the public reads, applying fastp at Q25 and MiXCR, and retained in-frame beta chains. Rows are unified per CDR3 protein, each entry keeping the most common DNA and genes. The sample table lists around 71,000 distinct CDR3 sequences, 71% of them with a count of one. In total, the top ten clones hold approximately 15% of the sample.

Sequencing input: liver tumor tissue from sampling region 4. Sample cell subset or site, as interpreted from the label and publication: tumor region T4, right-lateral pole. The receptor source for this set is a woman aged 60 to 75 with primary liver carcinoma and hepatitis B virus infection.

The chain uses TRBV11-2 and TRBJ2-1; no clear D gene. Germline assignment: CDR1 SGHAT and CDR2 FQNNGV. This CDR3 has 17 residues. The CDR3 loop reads CVSSLGFGGLSYNEQFF. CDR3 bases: TGTGTCAGTAGCTTAGGGTTCGGTGGGCTTTCCTACAATGAGCAGTTCTTC.

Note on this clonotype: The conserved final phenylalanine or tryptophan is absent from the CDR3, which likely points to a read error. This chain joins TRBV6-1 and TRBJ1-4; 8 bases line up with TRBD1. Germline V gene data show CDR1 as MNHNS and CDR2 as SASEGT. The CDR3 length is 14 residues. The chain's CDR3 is CASSEDRGGEKLFS. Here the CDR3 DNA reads TGTGCCAGTAGTGAAGACAGGGGTGGTGAAAAACTGTTTTCT.

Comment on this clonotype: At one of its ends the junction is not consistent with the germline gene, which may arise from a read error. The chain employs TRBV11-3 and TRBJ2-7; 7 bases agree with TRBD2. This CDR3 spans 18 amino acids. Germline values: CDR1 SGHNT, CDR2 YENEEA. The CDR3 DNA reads TGTGCCAGCAGCTTAGAGGCTAGCGGAACCCCCGGGATCTACGAGCAGTGCTTC. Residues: CASSLEASGTPGIYEQCF. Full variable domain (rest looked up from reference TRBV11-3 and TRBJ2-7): EAGVVQSPRYKIIEKKQPVAFWCNPISGHNTLYWYLQNLGQGPELLIRYENEEAVDDSQLPKDRFSAERLKGVDSTLKIQPAELGDSAVYLCASSLEASGTPGIYEQCFGPGTRLTVT.

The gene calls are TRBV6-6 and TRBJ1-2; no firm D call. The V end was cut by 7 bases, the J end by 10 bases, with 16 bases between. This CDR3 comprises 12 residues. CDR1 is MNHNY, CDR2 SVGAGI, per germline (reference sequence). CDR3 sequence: CASTPYEGAYTF. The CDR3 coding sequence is TGTGCCAGCACCCCGTACGAGGGAGCCTACACCTTC.

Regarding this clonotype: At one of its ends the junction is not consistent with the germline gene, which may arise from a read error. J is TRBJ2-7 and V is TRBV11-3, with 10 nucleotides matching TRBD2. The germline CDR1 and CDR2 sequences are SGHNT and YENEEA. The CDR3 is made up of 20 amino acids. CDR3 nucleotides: TGTGCCAGCAGCTTAGAAGCTAGCGGGAGACATCTTCGGACAATCCACGAGCCGTACTTC. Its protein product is CASSLEASGRHLRTIHEPYF.

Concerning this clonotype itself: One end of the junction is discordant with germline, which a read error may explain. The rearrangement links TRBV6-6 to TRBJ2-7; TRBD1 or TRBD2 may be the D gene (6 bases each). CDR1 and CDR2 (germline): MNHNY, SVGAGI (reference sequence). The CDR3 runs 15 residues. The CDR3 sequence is CASTTPEGESYEEYF. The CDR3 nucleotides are TGTGCCAGCACTACCCCGGAGGGGGAGTCCTACGAGGAGTACTTC.

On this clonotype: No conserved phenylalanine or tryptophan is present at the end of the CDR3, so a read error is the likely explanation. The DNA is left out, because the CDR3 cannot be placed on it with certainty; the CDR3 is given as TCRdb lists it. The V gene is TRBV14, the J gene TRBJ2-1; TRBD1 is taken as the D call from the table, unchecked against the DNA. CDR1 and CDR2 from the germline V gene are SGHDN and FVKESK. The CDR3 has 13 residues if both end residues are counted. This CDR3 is CASNQAGTLFGGL.

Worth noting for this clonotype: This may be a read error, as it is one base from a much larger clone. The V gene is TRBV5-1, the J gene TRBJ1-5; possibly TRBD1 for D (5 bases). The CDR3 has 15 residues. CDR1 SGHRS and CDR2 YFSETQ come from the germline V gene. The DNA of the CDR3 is TGCACCAGCAGCTCCGGCGGGGGTCGCAATCAGCCCCAGCATTTT. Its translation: CTSSSGGGRNQPQHF.

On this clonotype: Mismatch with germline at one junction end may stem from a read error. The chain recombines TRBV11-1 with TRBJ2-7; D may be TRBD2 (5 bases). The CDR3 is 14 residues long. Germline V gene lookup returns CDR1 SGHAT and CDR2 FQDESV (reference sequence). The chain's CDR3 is CPSSLDLVGAEQYF. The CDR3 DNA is TGTCCCAGCAGCTTAGACCTAGTGGGAGCCGAGCAGTACTTC.

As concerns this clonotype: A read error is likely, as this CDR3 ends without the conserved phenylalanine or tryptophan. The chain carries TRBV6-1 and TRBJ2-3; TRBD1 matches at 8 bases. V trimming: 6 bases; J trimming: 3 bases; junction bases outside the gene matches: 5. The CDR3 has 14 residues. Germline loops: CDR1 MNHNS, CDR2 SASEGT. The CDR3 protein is CASRDRGGTDTQYS. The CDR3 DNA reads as TGTGCCAGCAGAGACAGGGGCGGGACAGATACGCAGTATTCT.

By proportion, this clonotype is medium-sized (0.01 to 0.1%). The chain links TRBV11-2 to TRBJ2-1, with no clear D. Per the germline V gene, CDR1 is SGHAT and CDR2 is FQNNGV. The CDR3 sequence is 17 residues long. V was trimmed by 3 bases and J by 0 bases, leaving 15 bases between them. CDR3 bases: TGTGCCAGCAGCTTTACCCCACTGAGGAGCTCCTACAATGAGCAGTTCTTC. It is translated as CASSFTPLRSSYNEQFF.

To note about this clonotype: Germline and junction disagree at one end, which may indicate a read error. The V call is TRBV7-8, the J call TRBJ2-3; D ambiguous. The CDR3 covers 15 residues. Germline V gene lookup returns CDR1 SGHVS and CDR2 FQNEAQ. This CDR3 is CASSRDLGGTDTRYF. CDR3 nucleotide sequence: TGTGCCAGCAGCCGCGACCTGGGCGGCACAGATACGCGGTATTTT.

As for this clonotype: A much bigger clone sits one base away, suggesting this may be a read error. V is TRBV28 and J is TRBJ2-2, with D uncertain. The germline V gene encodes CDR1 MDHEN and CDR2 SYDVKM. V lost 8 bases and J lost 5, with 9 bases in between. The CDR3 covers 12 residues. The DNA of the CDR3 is TGTGCCAGCGCTCGGTCAACCGGGGAGCTGTTTTTT. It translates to CASARSTGELFF.

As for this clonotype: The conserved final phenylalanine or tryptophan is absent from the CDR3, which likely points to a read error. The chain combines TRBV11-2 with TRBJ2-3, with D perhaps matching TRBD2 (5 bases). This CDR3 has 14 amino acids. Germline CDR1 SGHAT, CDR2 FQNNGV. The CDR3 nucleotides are TGTACCAGCAGCTTAGTTGGGAGCATAGATACGCAGTATTTG. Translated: CTSSLVGSIDTQYL.

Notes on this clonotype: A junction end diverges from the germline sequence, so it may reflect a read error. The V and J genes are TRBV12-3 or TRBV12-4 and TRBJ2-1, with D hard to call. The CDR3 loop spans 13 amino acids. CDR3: CPSSFGRDDEQFF. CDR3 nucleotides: TGTCCCAGCAGTTTCGGCCGAGACGATGAGCAGTTCTTC.

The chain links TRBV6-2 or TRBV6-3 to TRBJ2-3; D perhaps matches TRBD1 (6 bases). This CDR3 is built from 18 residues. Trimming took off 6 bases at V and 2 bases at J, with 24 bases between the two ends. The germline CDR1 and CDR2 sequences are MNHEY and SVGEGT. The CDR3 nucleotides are TGTGCCAGCAGCTACCGGGACATACAAGCGTCCTTCACAGATACGCAGTATTTT. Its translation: CASSYRDIQASFTDTQYF.